The 14 T cell receptor beta chains reported below all come from one sample, sequenced in a study of cytomegalovirus exposure and HLA in healthy donors. It was with 60 Vbeta and 13 Jbeta primers that the PCR ran. The method was immunoSEQ multiplex PCR; TCRdb's version includes in-frame clones alone and lacks a portion of them. The data hold fewer than 150,000 clones, with 80% observed a single time. Sample: PBMCs. These receptors came from a man aged 25 to 45 in good health.

This chain links TRBV18 with TRBJ2-7; a weak D match, TRBD2 (6 bases). Trimming took 2 bases from V and 5 from J, leaving 13 bases between them. CDR3 length equals 14 residues. CDR1 and CDR2 (germline): KGHSH, LQKENI. DNA for the CDR3: TGTGCCAGCTCACCAACGGGACTTCCTCACGAGCAGTACTTC. Protein sequence: CASSPTGLPHEQYF. Complete variable domain (other parts from reference TRBV18 and TRBJ2-7): NAGVMQNPRHLVRRRGQEARLRCSPMKGHSHVYWYRQLPEEGLKFMVYLQKENIIDESGMPKERFSAEFPKEGPSILRIQQVVRGDSAAYFCASSPTGLPHEQYFGPGTRLTVT.

This clone showed up just a few times. The V call is TRBV7-3, the J call TRBJ1-1; 7 nucleotides agree with TRBD1. The CDR3 runs 14 residues. After removal of 5 bases from V and 1 base from J, the junction contained 4 bases not matched to a gene. Germline V CDR1 and CDR2: SGHTA, FQGTGA. CDR3 bases: TGTGCCAGCAGCCCGACAGGGACGAACACTGAAGCTTTCTTT. The encoded protein is CASSPTGTNTEAFF.

With regard to this clone: Other DNA sequences in the sample encode the same CDR3. V gene TRBV18 combines with J gene TRBJ2-1, with D maybe TRBD1 (6 bases). CDR3 size: 12 residues. V lost 5 bases to trimming and J lost 5 bases, with 7 bases between them. Germline CDR1 reads KGHSH; CDR2 reads LQKENI. As DNA, the CDR3 is TGTGCCAGCTCATACAGGGACAATGAGCAGTTCTTC. Protein: CASSYRDNEQFF.

The genes are TRBV6-5 and TRBJ1-5, with D hard to call. V lost 4 bases and J lost 4, with 8 bases in between. Germline V gives CDR1 MNHEY, CDR2 SVGAGI. The CDR3 loop spans 13 amino acids. The CDR3 reads CASSFNGNQPQHF. The CDR3 bases are TGTGCCAGCAGTTTCAACGGGAATCAGCCCCAGCATTTT.

V is TRBV7-3 and J is TRBJ2-1; a possible D gene is TRBD1 (7 bases). V lost 5 bases and J lost 4, with 12 bases in between. Germline V gene data show CDR1 as SGHTA and CDR2 as FQGTGA. The CDR3 consists of 14 residues. The CDR3, as DNA: TGTGCCAGCAGCCAGGGGGGACAATACAATGAGCAGTTCTTC. This encodes CASSQGGQYNEQFF.

The V and J genes are TRBV15 and TRBJ1-4, with 8 positions matching TRBD1. CDR1 is LNHNV and CDR2 is YYDKDF in the germline V gene (reference sequence). This CDR3 has 15 residues. V lost 3 bases and J lost 4; bases outside the gene matches: 4. Here the CDR3 DNA reads TGTGCCACCAGCAGCCACAGGGGGGGTAATGAAAAACTGTTTTTT. Its translation: CATSSHRGGNEKLFF.

The chain combines TRBV5-1 with TRBJ2-3; no definite D call. In germline, CDR1 is SGHRS, CDR2 YFSETQ. This CDR3 region has 19 residues. V lost 0 bases, J lost 0 bases, and 20 bases lay in between. CDR3 in amino acids: CASSLGIKFGAASTDTQYF. DNA for the CDR3: TGCGCCAGCAGCTTGGGGATAAAATTCGGCGCGGCGAGCACAGATACGCAGTATTTT.

The rearrangement joins TRBV28 to TRBJ2-1; 7 bases map to TRBD1. CDR1 is MDHEN and CDR2 is SYDVKM in the germline V gene. This CDR3 comprises 15 residues. J lost 10 bases, V lost 5 bases, and 14 bases had no gene match. The DNA for the CDR3 is TGTGCCAGCAGTCCGGGACAGCGTTCCCCCGTCGAGCAGTTCTTC. It is translated as CASSPGQRSPVEQFF.

The chain joins TRBV6-5 to TRBJ2-7, with TRBD2 matching over 7 bases. Germline assignment: CDR1 MNHEY and CDR2 SVGAGI. The CDR3 runs to 14 residues. Losses at the gene ends were 4 bases for V and 3 bases for J; bases not matched to a gene: 6. CDR3 in amino acids: CASSWGGPDYEQYF. CDR3 DNA sequence: TGTGCCAGCAGTTGGGGGGGACCTGACTACGAGCAGTACTTC.

CDR3 nucleotides: TGTGCCAGCAGCTTAGATGGGCGGGAACGCACCTACGAGCAGTACTTC. Translation: CASSLDGRERTYEQYF. This chain joins TRBV11-2 and TRBJ2-7, with D possibly matching TRBD2 (6 bases). This CDR3 region has 16 residues. Per the germline V gene, CDR1 is SGHAT and CDR2 is FQNNGV. Between the trimmed V and J ends, which lost 0 bases and 2 bases, there was a span of 14 bases.

The rearrangement links TRBV5-1 to TRBJ2-2, with 11 bases matching TRBD2. Germline CDR1 and CDR2: SGHRS and YFSETQ. This CDR3 contains 19 residues. The ends lost 2 bases at V and 3 bases at J; junction bases unmatched: 12. The chain's CDR3 is CASSFMLAGGLRDTGELFF. The CDR3 DNA follows: TGCGCCAGCAGCTTTATGCTAGCGGGAGGCCTCAGGGACACCGGGGAGCTGTTTTTT.

This clone was observed a handful of times. The CDR3 sequence is CASSSGTSGRFNEQFF. In DNA, the CDR3 is TGTGCCAGCAGCTCAGGGACTAGCGGGAGGTTCAATGAGCAGTTCTTC. The gene calls are TRBV25-1 and TRBJ2-1; 15 bases match TRBD2. Germline lookup yields CDR1 MGHDK and CDR2 SYGVNS. V gave up 6 bases and J gave up 6 bases; unmatched junction bases: 6. The CDR3 is 16 residues long.

The V call is TRBV5-8, the J call TRBJ2-3; 9 bases line up with TRBD2. The CDR3 spans 19 residues. V lost 3 bases to trimming and J lost 4 bases; unmatched junction nucleotides: 18. Germline V gene lookup returns CDR1 SGHTS and CDR2 YDEGEE. DNA for the CDR3: TGTGCCAGCAGCTCGCCATTCCTGCTAGTAGCGGGAGTCGCAGATACGCAGTATTTT. Protein: CASSSPFLLVAGVADTQYF.

J is TRBJ2-2 and V is TRBV9; TRBD2 matches 15 bases. Germline CDR1 reads SGDLS; CDR2 reads YYNGEE. The CDR3 runs to 16 residues. The trim removed 7 bases at V and 0 bases at J, leaving 1 base unmatched. CDR3 sequence (DNA): TGTGCCAGCGGGACTAGCGGGAGGTCGAACACCGGGGAGCTGTTTTTT. Amino acid sequence: CASGTSGRSNTGELFF.